One sample yielded the 22 T cell receptor beta chains listed below, sequenced in a study of blood T cells in healthy people across ages. The second PCR ran about 6 to 12 cycles with a sample-barcoded 5' primer and J-beta primers. TCRdb reprocessed the 5' RACE reads with MiXCR, giving one entry per CDR3 protein. The data hold around 670,000 distinct CDR3 sequences, with about 30% observed a single time. Sequences were obtained from blood. The origin of the receptors is a woman older than 75 in good health.

This rearrangement joins TRBV3-1 to TRBJ1-2; tentative D call: TRBD1 (6 bases). Between the trimmed V and J ends, which lost 0 bases and 4 bases, there was a span of 15 bases. The CDR3 contains 16 residues. The V gene's germline CDR1 is LGHDT and CDR2 YNNKEL (reference sequence). As DNA, the CDR3 is TGTGCCAGCAGCCAAGATCGTGGGGGGCTCGCCTATGGCTACACCTTC. It specifies CASSQDRGGLAYGYTF.

Of note for this clonotype: Given a much more abundant clone one base away, this may be a read error. V usage is TRBV3-1 and J usage is TRBJ2-1; 9 nucleotides agree with TRBD2. The CDR3 extends over 15 amino acids. V dropped 6 bases and J dropped 8; count of bases not matched to a gene: 11. Germline V gives CDR1 LGHDT, CDR2 YNNKEL (reference sequence). The CDR3: CASSPQAGGRDEQFF. The CDR3 nucleotides are TGTGCCAGCAGTCCTCAAGCGGGGGGCCGAGATGAGCAGTTCTTC.

The V gene is TRBV4-3, the J gene TRBJ1-1; D remains unclear. The CDR3 is 17 amino acids. CDR1 is LGHNA, CDR2 YSLEER, per germline. V was trimmed by 0 bases and J by 0 bases, leaving 14 bases between them. CDR3 loop: CASSQEPPGTLNTEAFF. The CDR3 DNA reads TGCGCCAGCAGCCAAGAACCGCCGGGAACCTTGAACACTGAAGCTTTCTTT.

The J gene is TRBJ1-4, the V gene TRBV20-1, with D tentatively TRBD1 (5 bases). In germline, CDR1 is DFQATT, CDR2 SNEGSKA (reference sequence). V lost 2 bases, J lost 2 bases, and 12 bases lay in between. The CDR3 consists of 15 residues. The chain's CDR3 is CSARSPGRTNEKLFF. The CDR3 DNA is TGCAGTGCTAGATCCCCAGGGAGGACTAATGAAAAACTGTTTTTT.

The chain has TRBV19 and TRBJ1-1; a weak D match, TRBD1 (5 bases). The V and J ends lost 5 bases and 5 bases respectively, with 9 bases between them. CDR3 size: 12 residues. Germline values: CDR1 LNHDA, CDR2 SQIVND (reference sequence). The CDR3 region has the DNA TGTGCCAGTAGTTGGGGGAGGACTGAAGCTTTCTTT. Protein product: CASSWGRTEAFF. Full variable domain (missing parts from reference TRBV19 and TRBJ1-1): DGGITQSPKYLFRKEGQNVTLSCEQNLNHDAMYWYRQDPGQGLRLIYYSQIVNDFQKGDIAEGYSVSREKKESFPLTVTSAQKNPTAFYLCASSWGRTEAFFGQGTRLTVV.

This chain links TRBV5-8 with TRBJ2-7; D possibly corresponds to TRBD1 (5 bases). The CDR3 is 16 residues long. CDR1 and CDR2 from the germline V gene are SGHTS and YDEGEE. The V end was cut by 0 bases, the J end by 2 bases, with 15 bases between. The CDR3 region has the DNA TGTGCCAGCAGCTTGGGGGGTCAGGGCCGGACCTACGAGCAGTACTTC. As protein: CASSLGGQGRTYEQYF.

In this sample, this clonotype turned up many times. This sequence joins TRBV5-6 and TRBJ1-2; TRBD1 matches at 7 bases. The germline V gene has CDR1 SGHDT and CDR2 YYEEEE. This CDR3 contains 17 residues. Unmatched junction bases numbered 12, after V lost 4 bases and J lost 0 bases. The CDR3 region has the DNA TGTGCCAGCAGCCCCGGGACAGAATCTCAAGCTAACTATGGCTACACCTTC. Translated: CASSPGTESQANYGYTF.

This clonotype was seen only a few times. A much more abundant neighbour one base away suggests this may be a read error. V gene TRBV12-3 or TRBV12-4 combines with J gene TRBJ2-7; D may be TRBD1 or TRBD2 (5 bases each). The V and J ends lost 6 bases and 7 bases respectively, with 19 bases between them. The CDR3 spans 14 residues. CDR3 in DNA: TGTGCCAGCAGGGGGGATCGGCTCAACAATGAGCAGTACTTC. It codes for CASRGDRLNNEQYF.

Concerning this clonotype itself: Given a much more abundant clone one base away, this may be a read error. The chain employs TRBV5-6 and TRBJ1-4; possibly TRBD1 for D (6 bases). V lost 3 bases to trimming and J lost 7 bases, with 19 bases between them. CDR3 size: 16 residues. CDR1 and CDR2 from the germline V gene are SGHDT and YYEEEE. The CDR3 here is CASSSTAGTFGEKLFF. The CDR3 DNA reads as TGTGCCAGCAGCTCAACTGCCGGGACATTCGGTGAAAAACTGTTTTTT.

This clonotype came up a few times. This could be a read error, since a much larger clone is one nucleotide away. The genes are TRBV7-2 and TRBJ2-7; TRBD1 is a possible D gene (5 bases). Germline V gene lookup returns CDR1 SGHTA and CDR2 FQGNSA. CDR3 length: 15 amino acids. The V and J ends lost 0 bases and 7 bases respectively, with 16 bases between them. The CDR3 loop reads CASSLAPAGNNEQYF. The DNA for the CDR3 is TGTGCCAGCAGCTTAGCGCCGGCAGGGAACAATGAGCAGTACTTC. The variable domain in full, with the rest retrieved from reference TRBV7-2 and TRBJ2-7, is GAGVSQSPSNKVTEKGKDVELRCDPISGHTALYWYRQSLGQGLEFLIYFQGNSAPDKSGLPSDRFSAERTGGSVSTLTIQRTQQEDSAVYLCASSLAPAGNNEQYFGPGTRLTVT.

This clonotype was recorded only once. This may be a read error, as it is one base from a much larger clone. The chain has TRBV28 and TRBJ2-7, with no clear D. The CDR3 is 14 residues long. Per the germline V gene, CDR1 is MDHEN and CDR2 is SYDVKM. CDR3 sequence (DNA): TGTGCCAGCAGGAAAAGAGGCCAACTCTACGAGCGGTACTTC. This codes for CASRKRGQLYERYF.

This clonotype was counted many times. In DNA form, the CDR3 reads TGTGCCAGCAGCGCGCGGGACGTCACAGATACGCAGTATTTT. Protein: CASSARDVTDTQYF. The chain carries TRBV9 and TRBJ2-3; maybe TRBD2 (6 bases). Germline assignment: CDR1 SGDLS and CDR2 YYNGEE. This CDR3 has 14 amino acids. Trimming pared 3 bases from V and 2 bases from J, leaving 10 bases between.

On this clonotype itself: Germline is not matched at one junction end, which may reflect a read error. This chain joins TRBV6-2 or TRBV6-3 and TRBJ2-2; perhaps TRBD2 as D (5 bases). Germline V gene sequence: CDR1 MNHEY, CDR2 SVGEGT. The CDR3 runs to 15 residues. The CDR3 bases are TGTGCCAGCAGTCCTAACCAGGTGAACACCGGGGAGCGGTTTTTT. As protein: CASSPNQVNTGERFF.

This clonotype showed up many times. The V gene is TRBV7-9, the J gene TRBJ2-1; 10 bases align to TRBD2. Germline V gene lookup returns CDR1 SEHNR and CDR2 FQNEAQ (reference sequence). V shed 5 bases, J shed 8 bases, and the junction held 9 bases outside the gene matches. CDR3 size: 15 residues. CDR3 sequence: CASSLAAGGLDEQFF. DNA of the CDR3: TGTGCCAGCAGCCTGGCAGCGGGGGGGCTGGATGAGCAGTTCTTC.

This clonotype was seen at least ten times. The rearrangement joins TRBV5-1 to TRBJ1-5; a possible D gene is TRBD1 (5 bases). The V end lost 1 base, the J end lost 0 bases, and 8 bases lay between the germline ends. Germline CDR1 reads SGHRS; CDR2 reads YFSETQ. The CDR3 loop spans 15 amino acids. The CDR3 DNA reads TGCGCCAGCAGCTTGAATGGGGGTAGCAATCAGCCCCAGCATTTT. Protein product: CASSLNGGSNQPQHF.

As to this clonotype: Just one base apart from a much larger clone, this may be a read error. This chain links TRBV7-3 with TRBJ1-2; D possibly corresponds to TRBD1 (6 bases). The CDR3 is 13 amino acids. The germline CDR1 and CDR2 sequences are SGHTA and FQGTGA. DNA for the CDR3: TGTGTCAGCAGCTCAAGTCAGGGGAATGGCTACACCTTC. This gives the protein CVSSSSQGNGYTF.

This sequence joins TRBV30 and TRBJ1-1, with D tentatively TRBD1 (6 bases). Germline lookup yields CDR1 GTSNPN and CDR2 SVGIG (reference sequence). The V end was cut by 5 bases, the J end by 4 bases, with 17 bases between. The CDR3 spans 14 residues. CDR3 residues: CAWEFGGGSTEAFF. Here the CDR3 DNA reads TGTGCCTGGGAGTTTGGGGGCGGGAGCACTGAAGCTTTCTTT.

This clonotype came up many times. J is TRBJ2-7 and V is TRBV29-1, with D possibly being TRBD2 (6 bases). The CDR3 runs 10 residues. Germline V gene data show CDR1 as SQVTM and CDR2 as ANQGSEA. The V end was cut by 6 bases, the J end by 10 bases, with 13 bases between. This chain's CDR3 is CSVGEDAQYF. The DNA for the CDR3 is TGCAGCGTAGGGGAGGACGCACAGTACTTC.

This clonotype was detected only a few times. The chain joins TRBV25-1 to TRBJ2-1, with TRBD1 identical over 8 bases. J gave up 13 bases and V 4 bases, and 9 bases lay outside the gene matches. The CDR3 spans 13 residues. Germline CDR1 reads MGHDK; CDR2 reads SYGVNS. CDR3 bases: TGTGCCAGCAGTGGGCAGGGGGCGCGAAGACAGTTCTTC. Residues: CASSGQGARRQFF.

The rearrangement links TRBV11-2 to TRBJ1-1, with TRBD1 matching 8 bases. J lost 4 bases, V lost 3 bases, and 4 bases had no gene match. The germline V gene has CDR1 SGHAT and CDR2 FQNNGV. The CDR3 sequence is 14 residues long. The CDR3 is CASSFRGPGTEAFF. The CDR3 nucleotides read TGTGCCAGCAGCTTCAGGGGGCCGGGCACTGAAGCTTTCTTT.

Notes on this clonotype: The CDR3 carries no conserved terminal phenylalanine or tryptophan, so it likely arises from a read error. The chain links TRBV30 to TRBJ2-5; D remains unclear. V dropped 3 bases and J dropped 5 bases, with 13 bases sitting between them. This CDR3 is 13 amino acids long. Looked up from germline, CDR1 is GTSNPN and CDR2 is SVGIG (reference sequence). Here the CDR3 DNA reads TGTGCCTGGAGGATGGGCTTCGGGGAGACCCAGTACGTC. This codes for CAWRMGFGETQYV.

This chain joins TRBV20-1 and TRBJ1-5; 9 nucleotides agree with TRBD1. The V gene end was trimmed by 0 bases and the J gene end by 7 bases; junction bases not matched to a gene: 7. Per germline, CDR1 DFQATT and CDR2 SNEGSKA (reference sequence). CDR3 length equals 15 residues. As DNA, the CDR3 is TGCAGTGCTAGAGATACGGGGACAGGGAGACAGCCCCAGCATTTT. Amino acids: CSARDTGTGRQPQHF.